This note documents a single T cell receptor beta chain sequence. The data are from a study of T cells after somatic rescue of genetic block. Per the germline V gene, CDR1 is SGHTA and CDR2 is FQGNSA. There are 15 residues in the CDR3. The junction had 6 bases not matched to a gene; V was cut back by 3 bases and J by 4 bases. Sequenced by immunoSEQ multiplex PCR; TCRdb stores in-frame clones only, minus some. The data show 110,000 or so clones, 80% to 95% seen once. This rearrangement joins TRBV7-2 to TRBJ2-5; TRBD2 agrees at 9 bases. This TCR was sampled from a woman aged 18 to 35. Sequences were obtained from peripheral blood mononuclear cells (PBMCs). The CDR3 nucleotides are TGTGCCAGCAGCTTCTCGGGACTAGCAACAGAGACCCAGTACTTC. Translating it yields CASSFSGLATETQYF.